This passage covers 15 T cell receptor beta chains from one sample sequenced in a study of blood T cell repertoires in COVID-19. This table comes from immunoSEQ multiplex PCR, and its TCRdb copy is limited to in-frame clones, with some not included. Here the sample spans 270,000 or so clones, about 89% being singletons. Sequenced material: PBMCs or T cells enriched from blood (not recorded which). The origin of the receptors is a woman aged 18-29 years who had recovered from COVID-19.

This chain uses TRBV9 with TRBJ2-1; D is possibly TRBD2 (5 bases). Germline loops: CDR1 SGDLS, CDR2 YYNGEE. This CDR3 has 16 amino acids. V lost 4 bases and J lost 7, with 21 bases in between. Written as DNA, the CDR3 is TGTGCCAGCAGCCCCCGCCTAGCCTTAGCATTTAATGAGCAGTTCTTC. Encoded protein: CASSPRLALAFNEQFF.

The V call is TRBV28, the J call TRBJ2-7; D is perhaps TRBD2 (7 bases). This CDR3 spans 14 amino acids. CDR1 is MDHEN, CDR2 SYDVKM, per germline. Deletions cut 3 bases from V and 4 bases from J, with 13 bases between. CDR3 protein: CASSLGGAYYEQYF. The CDR3 DNA reads as TGTGCCAGCAGTTTGGGGGGGGCCTATTACGAGCAGTACTTC. The whole variable domain, filled in from reference TRBV28 and TRBJ2-7, reads DVKVTQSSRYLVKRTGEKVFLECVQDMDHENMFWYRQDPGLGLRLIYFSYDVKMKEKGDIPEGYSVSREKKERFSLILESASTNQTSMYLCASSLGGAYYEQYFGPGTRLTVT.

This chain uses TRBV15 with TRBJ1-3; maybe TRBD1 (5 bases). Looked up from germline, CDR1 is LNHNV and CDR2 is YYDKDF (reference sequence). Trimming cost V 3 bases and J 0 bases, with 9 bases left between them. This CDR3 is built from 15 residues. The DNA of the CDR3 is TGTGCCACCAGCAGTGGGACTTTCTCTGGAAACACCATATATTTT. Translating gives CATSSGTFSGNTIYF.

V and J are TRBV6-2 or TRBV6-3 and TRBJ2-7; perhaps TRBD1 as D (5 bases). In germline, CDR1 is MNHEY, CDR2 SVGEGT. CDR3 length: 15 amino acids. Trimming removed 0 bases from V and 2 bases from J, with 11 bases in between. The CDR3 sequence: CASSYSEQEPYEQYF. As DNA, the CDR3 is TGTGCCAGCAGTTACTCGGAACAGGAACCCTACGAGCAGTACTTC.

The J gene is TRBJ2-2, the V gene TRBV7-2; D gene ambiguous. This CDR3 contains 13 residues. The V end lost 5 bases, the J end lost 6 bases, and 10 bases lay between the germline ends. Per the germline V gene, CDR1 is SGHTA and CDR2 is FQGNSA. The CDR3 sequence: CASSRGEAGELFF. CDR3 in DNA: TGTGCCAGCAGCCGAGGCGAAGCCGGGGAGCTGTTTTTT.

The V and J genes are TRBV7-9 and TRBJ1-2; 8 nucleotides align to TRBD1. V was clipped by 5 bases and J by 5 bases; unmatched bases: 7. Germline V gene lookup returns CDR1 SEHNR and CDR2 FQNEAQ (reference sequence). This CDR3 contains 14 residues. The CDR3 nucleotides are TGTGCCAGCAGCCCCGGACAGGGTTTATATGGCTACACCTTC. Translated, it gives CASSPGQGLYGYTF.

The J gene is TRBJ1-1, the V gene TRBV7-2; D is possibly TRBD1 (5 bases). V dropped 5 bases and J dropped 5 bases, with 12 bases sitting between them. The germline CDR1 and CDR2 sequences are SGHTA and FQGNSA. The CDR3 has 13 amino acids. CDR3: CASSQGRTTEAFF. In DNA, the CDR3 is TGTGCCAGCAGCCAGGGTCGGACAACTGAAGCTTTCTTT.

The V gene is TRBV6-5, the J gene TRBJ2-7, with 8 nucleotides matching TRBD1. The CDR3 length is 15 residues. V lost 8 bases to trimming and J lost 5 bases; unmatched junction nucleotides: 14. Germline CDR1 MNHEY, CDR2 SVGAGI. The DNA for the CDR3 is TGTGCCAGCGGGTACCCTCGGACAGGGACGAACGAGCAGTACTTC. Protein sequence: CASGYPRTGTNEQYF.

The chain has TRBV21-1 and TRBJ1-5; the listed D gene, TRBD1, was not tested against the DNA. TRBV21-1 has pseudogene status. The CDR3 sequence is 15 residues long. CDR3 region: CASSKARGTNQPQHF. CDR3 DNA: TGTGCCAGCAGCAAAGCAAGGGGGACCAATCAGCCCCAGCATTTT.

V is TRBV9 and J is TRBJ2-2, with 10 bases matching TRBD1. The CDR3 covers 16 residues. V was clipped by 3 bases and J by 4 bases; unmatched bases: 6. CDR1 is SGDLS, CDR2 YYNGEE, per germline. The CDR3 DNA sequence: TGTGCCAGCAGCGACCCCGGGACAGGGGTCACCGGGGAGCTGTTTTTT. Translated: CASSDPGTGVTGELFF.

The chain links TRBV5-1 to TRBJ2-2, with 8 bases identical to TRBD1. V was clipped by 6 bases and J by 0 bases; unmatched bases: 4. The CDR3 has 15 residues. Germline values: CDR1 SGHRS, CDR2 YFSETQ. CDR3 nucleotides: TGCGCCAGCATCCAGGGGGCATCGAACACCGGGGAGCTGTTTTTT. Protein: CASIQGASNTGELFF.

A single count supports this clone. In DNA form, the CDR3 reads TGTGGGGCGGGACGAGGAAACACCATATATTTT. This encodes CGAGRGNTIYF. The chain uses TRBV28 and TRBJ1-3, with D tentatively TRBD1 (5 bases). The V gene's germline CDR1 is MDHEN and CDR2 SYDVKM. CDR3 length: 11 amino acids.

The chain links TRBV6-2 or TRBV6-3 to TRBJ2-7; a weak D match, TRBD2 (6 bases). In germline, CDR1 is MNHEY, CDR2 SVGEGT. The V end lost 2 bases, the J end lost 4 bases, and 12 bases lay between the germline ends. The CDR3 runs to 14 residues. CDR3 sequence reads: CASSYGTHPYEQYF. The CDR3 region has the DNA TGTGCCAGCAGTTACGGGACTCACCCTTACGAGCAGTACTTC.

The chain combines TRBV7-2 with TRBJ1-3; perhaps TRBD1 as D (6 bases). The CDR3 loop spans 17 amino acids. Germline V gives CDR1 SGHTA, CDR2 FQGNSA. The V end lost 5 bases, the J end lost 1 base, and 18 bases lay between the germline ends. Here the CDR3 DNA reads TGTGCCAGCAGCCGGACCCGGGACATTGGGTCTGGAAACACCATATATTTT. Its translation is CASSRTRDIGSGNTIYF.

The chain carries TRBV5-5 and TRBJ2-4, with TRBD2 as a possible D gene (6 bases). V lost 0 bases and J 0 bases, leaving 10 bases between the germline ends. The length of the CDR3 is 16 residues. Germline V gene data show CDR1 as SGHKS and CDR2 as YYEKEE (reference sequence). This chain's CDR3 is CASSLDAGLAKNIQYF. Here the CDR3 DNA reads TGTGCCAGCAGCTTGGATGCGGGGCTAGCCAAAAACATTCAGTACTTC.